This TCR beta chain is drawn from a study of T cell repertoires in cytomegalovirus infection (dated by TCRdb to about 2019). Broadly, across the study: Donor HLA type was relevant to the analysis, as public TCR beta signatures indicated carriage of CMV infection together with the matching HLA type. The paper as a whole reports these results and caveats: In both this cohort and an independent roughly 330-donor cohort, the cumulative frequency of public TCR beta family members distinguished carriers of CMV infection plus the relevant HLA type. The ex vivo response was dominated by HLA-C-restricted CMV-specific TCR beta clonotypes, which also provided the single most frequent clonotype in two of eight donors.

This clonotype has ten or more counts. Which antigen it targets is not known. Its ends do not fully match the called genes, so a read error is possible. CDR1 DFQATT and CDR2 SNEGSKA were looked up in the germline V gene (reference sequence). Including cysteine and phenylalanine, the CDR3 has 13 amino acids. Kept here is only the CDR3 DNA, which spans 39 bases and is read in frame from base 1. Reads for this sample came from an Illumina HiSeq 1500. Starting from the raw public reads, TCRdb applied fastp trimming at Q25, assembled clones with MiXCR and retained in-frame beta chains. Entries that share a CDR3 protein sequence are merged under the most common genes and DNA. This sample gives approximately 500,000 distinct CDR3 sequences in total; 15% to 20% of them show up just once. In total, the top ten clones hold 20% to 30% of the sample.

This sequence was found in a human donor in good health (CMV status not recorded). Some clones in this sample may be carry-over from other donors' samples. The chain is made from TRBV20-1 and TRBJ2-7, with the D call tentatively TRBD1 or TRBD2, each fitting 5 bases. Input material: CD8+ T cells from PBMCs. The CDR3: CSARVRAGYEQYF. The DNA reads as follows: TGCAGTGCCAGAGTCAGGGCGGGCTACGAGCAGTACTTC.